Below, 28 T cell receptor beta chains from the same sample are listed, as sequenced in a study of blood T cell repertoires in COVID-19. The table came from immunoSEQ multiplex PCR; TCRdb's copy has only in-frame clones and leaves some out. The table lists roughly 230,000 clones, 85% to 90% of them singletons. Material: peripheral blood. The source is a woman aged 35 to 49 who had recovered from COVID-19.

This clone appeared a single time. The CDR3 DNA reads as TGTGCCAGCTCACCACCGGGACTAGCGGGGGTGGGTGAGCAGTTCTTC. The encoded protein is CASSPPGLAGVGEQFF. J is TRBJ2-1 and V is TRBV18; 14 bases are a match to TRBD2. With V trimmed by 0 bases and J by 9 bases, 4 bases remained unmatched. The germline gives CDR1 KGHSH, CDR2 LQKENI. The CDR3 loop spans 16 amino acids.

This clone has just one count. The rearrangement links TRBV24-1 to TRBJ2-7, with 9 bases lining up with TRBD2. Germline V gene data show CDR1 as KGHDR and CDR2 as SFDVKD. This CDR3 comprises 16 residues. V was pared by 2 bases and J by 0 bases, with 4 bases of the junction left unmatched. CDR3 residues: CATSDCLAGHSYEQYV. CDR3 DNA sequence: TGTGCCACCAGTGATTGCCTAGCGGGACACTCCTACGAGCAGTACGTC.

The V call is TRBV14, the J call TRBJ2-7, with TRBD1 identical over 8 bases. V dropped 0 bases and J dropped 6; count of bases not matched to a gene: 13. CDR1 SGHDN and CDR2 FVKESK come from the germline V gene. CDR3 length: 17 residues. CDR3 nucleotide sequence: TGTGCCAGCAGCCAAGACTTTAGGAGACAGGGGCCTTCCGAGCAGTACTTC. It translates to CASSQDFRRQGPSEQYF.

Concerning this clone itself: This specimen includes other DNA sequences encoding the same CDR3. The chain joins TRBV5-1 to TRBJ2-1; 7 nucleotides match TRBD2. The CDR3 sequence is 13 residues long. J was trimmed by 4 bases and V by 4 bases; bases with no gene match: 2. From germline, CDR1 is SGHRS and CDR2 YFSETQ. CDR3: CASSLSGYNEQFF. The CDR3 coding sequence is TGCGCCAGCAGCCTTAGCGGGTACAATGAGCAGTTCTTC. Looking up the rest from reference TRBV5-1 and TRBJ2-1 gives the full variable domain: KAGVTQTPRYLIKTRGQQVTLSCSPISGHRSVSWYQQTPGQGLQFLFEYFSETQRNKGNFPGRFSGRQFSNSRSEMNVSTLELGDSALYLCASSLSGYNEQFFGPGTRLTVL.

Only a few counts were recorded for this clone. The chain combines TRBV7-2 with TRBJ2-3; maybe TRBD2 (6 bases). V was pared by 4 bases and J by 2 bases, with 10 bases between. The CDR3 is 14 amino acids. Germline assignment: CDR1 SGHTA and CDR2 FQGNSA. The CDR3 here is CASSYGGPTDTQYF. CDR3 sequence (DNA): TGTGCCAGCAGCTACGGGGGACCCACAGATACGCAGTATTTT. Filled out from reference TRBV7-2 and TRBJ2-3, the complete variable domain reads GAGVSQSPSNKVTEKGKDVELRCDPISGHTALYWYRQSLGQGLEFLIYFQGNSAPDKSGLPSDRFSAERTGGSVSTLTIQRTQQEDSAVYLCASSYGGPTDTQYFGPGTRLTVL.

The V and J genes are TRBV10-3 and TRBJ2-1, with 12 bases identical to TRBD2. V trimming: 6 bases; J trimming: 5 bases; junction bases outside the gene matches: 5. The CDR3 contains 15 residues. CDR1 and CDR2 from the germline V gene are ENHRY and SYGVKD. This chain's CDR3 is CAIRASGGEDNEQFF. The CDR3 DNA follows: TGTGCCATCAGGGCTAGCGGGGGGGAGGACAATGAGCAGTTCTTC.

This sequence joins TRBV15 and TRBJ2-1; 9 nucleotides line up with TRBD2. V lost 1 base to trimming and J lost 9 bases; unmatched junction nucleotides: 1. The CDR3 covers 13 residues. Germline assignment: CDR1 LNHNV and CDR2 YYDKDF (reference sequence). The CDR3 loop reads CATSRGGRGEQFF. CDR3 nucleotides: TGTGCCACCAGCAGAGGCGGGAGGGGTGAGCAGTTCTTC.

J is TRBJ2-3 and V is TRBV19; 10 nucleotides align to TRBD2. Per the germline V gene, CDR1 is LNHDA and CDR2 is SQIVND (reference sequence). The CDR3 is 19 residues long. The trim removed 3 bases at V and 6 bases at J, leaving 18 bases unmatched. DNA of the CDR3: TGTGCCAGTAGTATCTGGGAGGTAGCGGGAGGTGTCGTCGGTGATACGCAGTATTTT. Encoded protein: CASSIWEVAGGVVGDTQYF. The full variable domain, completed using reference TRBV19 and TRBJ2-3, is DGGITQSPKYLFRKEGQNVTLSCEQNLNHDAMYWYRQDPGQGLRLIYYSQIVNDFQKGDIAEGYSVSREKKESFPLTVTSAQKNPTAFYLCASSIWEVAGGVVGDTQYFGPGTRLTVL.

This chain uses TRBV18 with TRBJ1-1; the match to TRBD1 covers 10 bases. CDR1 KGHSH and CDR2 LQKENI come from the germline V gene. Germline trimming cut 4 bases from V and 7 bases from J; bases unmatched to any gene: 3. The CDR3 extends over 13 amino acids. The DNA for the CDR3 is TGTGCCAGCTCACAGGGACAGGGGAATGAAGCTTTCTTT. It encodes CASSQGQGNEAFF.

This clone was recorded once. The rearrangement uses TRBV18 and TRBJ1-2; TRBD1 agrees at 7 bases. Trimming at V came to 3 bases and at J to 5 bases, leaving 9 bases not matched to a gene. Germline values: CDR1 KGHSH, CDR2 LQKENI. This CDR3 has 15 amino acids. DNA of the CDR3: TGTGCCAGCTCACCCCCGGGACAGACTCCATATGGCTACACCTTC. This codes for CASSPPGQTPYGYTF.

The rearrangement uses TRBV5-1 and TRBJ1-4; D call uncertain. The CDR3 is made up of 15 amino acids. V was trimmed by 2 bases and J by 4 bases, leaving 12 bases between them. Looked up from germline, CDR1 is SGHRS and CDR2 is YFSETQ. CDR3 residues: CASSFGEGVNEKLFF. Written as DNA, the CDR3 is TGCGCCAGCAGCTTTGGGGAGGGAGTTAATGAAAAACTGTTTTTT.

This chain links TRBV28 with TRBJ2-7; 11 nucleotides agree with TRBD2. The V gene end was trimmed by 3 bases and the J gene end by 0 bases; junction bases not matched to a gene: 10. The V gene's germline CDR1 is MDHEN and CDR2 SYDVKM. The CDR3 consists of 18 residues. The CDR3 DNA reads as TGTGCCAGCAGTTTTCGGGTAGCGGGGGGGAGGAGCTCCTACGAGCAGTACTTC. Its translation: CASSFRVAGGRSSYEQYF.

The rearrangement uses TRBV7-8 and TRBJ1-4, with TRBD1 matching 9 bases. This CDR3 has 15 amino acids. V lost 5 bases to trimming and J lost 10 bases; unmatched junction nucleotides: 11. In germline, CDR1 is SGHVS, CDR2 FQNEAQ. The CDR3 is CASSAQQGALGKLFF. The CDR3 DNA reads TGTGCCAGCAGCGCTCAACAGGGGGCTCTCGGAAAACTGTTTTTT. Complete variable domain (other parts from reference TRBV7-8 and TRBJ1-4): GAGVSQSPRYKVAKRGQDVALRCDPISGHVSLFWYQQALGQGPEFLTYFQNEAQLDKSGLPSDRFFAERPEGSVSTLKIQRTQQEDSAVYLCASSAQQGALGKLFFGSGTQLSVL.

As DNA, the CDR3 is TGTGCCAGCAGTTTGGGTGCGGGGGGGTTCTACAATGAGCAGTTCTTC. It codes for CASSLGAGGFYNEQFF. V and J are TRBV28 and TRBJ2-1; 9 bases are shared with TRBD2. There are 16 residues in the CDR3. V shed 3 bases and J 3 bases; nucleotides not matched to a gene: 6. Germline CDR1 MDHEN, CDR2 SYDVKM.

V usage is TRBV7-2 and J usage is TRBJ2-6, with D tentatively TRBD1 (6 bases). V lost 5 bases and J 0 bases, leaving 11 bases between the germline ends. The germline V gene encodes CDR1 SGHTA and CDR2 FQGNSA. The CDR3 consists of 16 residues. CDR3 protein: CASSPDRSSGANVLTF. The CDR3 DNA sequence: TGTGCCAGCAGCCCAGACAGGAGCTCTGGGGCCAACGTCCTGACTTTC.

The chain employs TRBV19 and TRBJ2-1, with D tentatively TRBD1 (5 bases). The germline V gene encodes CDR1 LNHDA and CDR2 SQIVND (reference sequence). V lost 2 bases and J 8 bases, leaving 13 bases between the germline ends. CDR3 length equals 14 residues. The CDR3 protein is CASSIWQGRDEQFF. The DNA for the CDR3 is TGTGCCAGTAGTATATGGCAGGGTAGGGATGAGCAGTTCTTC. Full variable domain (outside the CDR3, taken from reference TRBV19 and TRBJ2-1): DGGITQSPKYLFRKEGQNVTLSCEQNLNHDAMYWYRQDPGQGLRLIYYSQIVNDFQKGDIAEGYSVSREKKESFPLTVTSAQKNPTAFYLCASSIWQGRDEQFFGPGTRLTVL.

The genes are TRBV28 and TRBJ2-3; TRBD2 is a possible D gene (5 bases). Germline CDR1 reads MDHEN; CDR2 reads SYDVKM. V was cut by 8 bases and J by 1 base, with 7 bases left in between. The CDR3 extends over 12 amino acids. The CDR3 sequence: CASLAGTDTQYF. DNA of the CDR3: TGTGCCAGCCTAGCAGGCACAGATACGCAGTATTTT.

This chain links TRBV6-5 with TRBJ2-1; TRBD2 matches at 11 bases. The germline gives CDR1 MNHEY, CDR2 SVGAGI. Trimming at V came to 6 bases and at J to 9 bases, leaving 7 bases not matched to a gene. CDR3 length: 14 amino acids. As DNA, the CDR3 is TGTGCCAGCAGCATAGCGGGGGGGCCCGGTGAGCAGTTCTTC. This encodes CASSIAGGPGEQFF.

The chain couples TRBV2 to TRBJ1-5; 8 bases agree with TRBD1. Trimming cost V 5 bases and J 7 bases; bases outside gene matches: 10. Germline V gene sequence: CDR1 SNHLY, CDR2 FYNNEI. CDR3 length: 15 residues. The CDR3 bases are TGTGCCAGCAGTAGGGACAGGCCGGCGGGACAGCCCCAGCATTTT. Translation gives CASSRDRPAGQPQHF.

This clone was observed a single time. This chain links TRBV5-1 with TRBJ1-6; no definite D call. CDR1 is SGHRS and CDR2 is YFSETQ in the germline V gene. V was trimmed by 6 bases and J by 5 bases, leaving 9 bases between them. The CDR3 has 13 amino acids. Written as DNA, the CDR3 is TGCGCCAGCAAATCGGGAGATAATTCACCCCTCCACTTT. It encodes CASKSGDNSPLHF.

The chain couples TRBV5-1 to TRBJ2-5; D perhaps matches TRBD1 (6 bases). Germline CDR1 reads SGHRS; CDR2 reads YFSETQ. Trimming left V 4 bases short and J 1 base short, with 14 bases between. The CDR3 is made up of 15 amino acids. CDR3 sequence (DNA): TGCGCCAGCAGCGGACCGACAGGCACCCAAGAGACCCAGTACTTC. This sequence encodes CASSGPTGTQETQYF.

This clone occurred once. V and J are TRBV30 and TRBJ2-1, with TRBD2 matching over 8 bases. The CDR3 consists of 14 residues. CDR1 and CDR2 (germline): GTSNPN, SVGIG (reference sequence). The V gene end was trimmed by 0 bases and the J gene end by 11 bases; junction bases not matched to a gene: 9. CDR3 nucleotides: TGTGCCTGGAGTGTTTCTCGGAGCGGGAGCCAGCAGTTCTTC. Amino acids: CAWSVSRSGSQQFF. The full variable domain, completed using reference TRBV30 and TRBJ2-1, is SQTIHQWPATLVQPVGSPLSLECTVEGTSNPNLYWYRQAAGRGLQLLFYSVGIGQISSEVPQNLSASRPQDRQFILSSKKLLLSDSGFYLCAWSVSRSGSQQFFGPGTRLTVL.

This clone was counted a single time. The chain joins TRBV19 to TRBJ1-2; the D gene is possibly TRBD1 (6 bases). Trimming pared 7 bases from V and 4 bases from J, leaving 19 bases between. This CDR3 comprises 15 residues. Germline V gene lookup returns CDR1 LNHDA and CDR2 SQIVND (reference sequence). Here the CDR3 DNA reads TGTGCCAGTACCGGGGGGGACACCACCGTCTATGGCTACACCTTC. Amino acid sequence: CASTGGDTTVYGYTF.

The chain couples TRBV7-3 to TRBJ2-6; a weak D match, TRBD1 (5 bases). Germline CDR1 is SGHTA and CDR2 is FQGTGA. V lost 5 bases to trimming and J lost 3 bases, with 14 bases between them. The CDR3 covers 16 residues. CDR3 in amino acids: CASSETQGHGANVLTF. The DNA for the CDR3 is TGTGCCAGCAGCGAGACTCAGGGTCATGGGGCCAACGTCCTGACTTTC. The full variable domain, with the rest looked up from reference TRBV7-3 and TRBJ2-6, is GAGVSQTPSNKVTEKGKYVELRCDPISGHTALYWYRQSLGQGPEFLIYFQGTGAADDSGLPNDRFFAVRPEGSVSTLKIQRTERGDSAVYLCASSETQGHGANVLTFGAGSRLTVL.

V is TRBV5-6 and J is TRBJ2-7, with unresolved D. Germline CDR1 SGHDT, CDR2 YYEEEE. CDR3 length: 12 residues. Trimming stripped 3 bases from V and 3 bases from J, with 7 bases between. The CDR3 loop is CASSSAGYEQYF. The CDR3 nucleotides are TGTGCCAGCAGCTCCGCCGGCTACGAGCAGTACTTC.

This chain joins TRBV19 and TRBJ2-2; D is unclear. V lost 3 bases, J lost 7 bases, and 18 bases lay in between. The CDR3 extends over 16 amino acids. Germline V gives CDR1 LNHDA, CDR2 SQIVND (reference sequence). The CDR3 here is CASSIPTGSGGGELFF. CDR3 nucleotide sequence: TGTGCCAGTAGTATCCCGACCGGGTCTGGCGGCGGGGAGCTGTTTTTT. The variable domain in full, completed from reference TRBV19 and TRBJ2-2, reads DGGITQSPKYLFRKEGQNVTLSCEQNLNHDAMYWYRQDPGQGLRLIYYSQIVNDFQKGDIAEGYSVSREKKESFPLTVTSAQKNPTAFYLCASSIPTGSGGGELFFGEGSRLTVL.

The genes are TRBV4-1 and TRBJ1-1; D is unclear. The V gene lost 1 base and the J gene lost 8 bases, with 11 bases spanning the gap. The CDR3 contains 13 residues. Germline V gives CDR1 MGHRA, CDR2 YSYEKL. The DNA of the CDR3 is TGCGCCAGCAGCCAAGCGGGTTACGGCGAAGCTTTCTTT. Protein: CASSQAGYGEAFF.

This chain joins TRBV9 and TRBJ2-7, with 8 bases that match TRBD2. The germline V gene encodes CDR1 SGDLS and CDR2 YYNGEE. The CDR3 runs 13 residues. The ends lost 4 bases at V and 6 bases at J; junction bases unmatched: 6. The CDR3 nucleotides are TGTGCCAGCAGCCAAATAGCGGGGTCCGAGCAGTACTTC. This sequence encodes CASSQIAGSEQYF. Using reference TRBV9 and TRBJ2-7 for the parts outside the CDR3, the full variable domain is DSGVTQTPKHLITATGQRVTLRCSPRSGDLSVYWYQQSLDQGLQFLIQYYNGEERAKGNILERFSAQQFPDLHSELNLSSLELGDSALYFCASSQIAGSEQYFGPGTRLTVT.